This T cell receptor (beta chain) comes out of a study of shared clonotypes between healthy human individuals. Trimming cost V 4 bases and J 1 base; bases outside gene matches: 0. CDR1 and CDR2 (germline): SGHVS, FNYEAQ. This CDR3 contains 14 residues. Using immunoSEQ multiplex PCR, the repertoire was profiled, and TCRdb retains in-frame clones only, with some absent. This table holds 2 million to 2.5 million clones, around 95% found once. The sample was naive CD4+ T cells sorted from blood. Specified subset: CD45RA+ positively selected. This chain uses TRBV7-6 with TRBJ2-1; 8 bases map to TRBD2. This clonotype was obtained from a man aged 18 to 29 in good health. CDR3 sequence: CASSSGGSYNEQFF. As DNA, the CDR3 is TGTGCCAGCAGCTCGGGGGGGTCCTACAATGAGCAGTTCTTC.